This T cell receptor (beta chain) was captured by sequencing in a study of blood T cell repertoires in COVID-19. V dropped 6 bases and J dropped 2; count of bases not matched to a gene: 6. The CDR3 loop spans 15 amino acids. Germline V CDR1 and CDR2: MNHEY, SVGAGI. In the original analysis: Reference gene primer amplification yielded estimated nucleated cell counts. The protocol was immunoSEQ multiplex PCR, while the TCRdb copy is restricted to in-frame clones and leaves out a portion. V and J calls plus clone size are reproduced from that table; the DNA served to infer D and trimming. The sample has about 100,000 clones, almost 90% seen once.

The J gene is TRBJ2-1, the V gene TRBV6-5; 8 positions match TRBD1. The clonotype comes from a human donor in a cohort sampled during active COVID-19. Sequencing was carried out using peripheral blood. This chain's CDR3 is CASRKQGVAYNEQFF. The CDR3 nucleotides are TGTGCCAGCAGAAAACAGGGGGTGGCCTACAATGAGCAGTTCTTC.